Below, one TCR beta chain is given with its context. Amplification targeted TCR beta CDR3 regions from RNA transcripts. The HTBI primer set was used in a first-round RT-PCR of the TCR CDR3. Using its own MiXCR run on the multiplex PCR reads, TCRdb lists one record per CDR3 protein. The data hold 300,000 to 500,000 distinct CDR3 sequences, with more than 12% observed a single time. This record belongs to a study of T cells in Graves' hyperthyroidism and ophthalmopathy. Looked up from germline, CDR1 is LNHDA and CDR2 is SQIVND (reference sequence). The V end lost 5 bases, the J end lost 2 bases, and 13 bases lay between the germline ends. The CDR3 spans 16 residues.

This TCR derives from a man aged 50-59 years with Graves' ophthalmopathy. Sequenced material: blood. The chain combines TRBV19 with TRBJ2-6; D is ambiguous. The CDR3 protein is CASSVIGFTGANVLTF. CDR3 coding DNA: TGTGCCAGTAGTGTCATAGGTTTCACTGGGGCCAACGTCCTGACTTTC.